Below, 13 T cell receptor beta chains from the same sample are listed, as sequenced in a study of cytomegalovirus exposure and HLA in healthy donors. The PCR employed 60 Vbeta primers together with 13 Jbeta primers. The repertoire was sequenced with immunoSEQ multiplex PCR; TCRdb's copy has only in-frame clones and lacks some. The sample lists about 160,000 clones, around 72% occurring once. Sequences were obtained from PBMCs. The origin of the receptors is a man aged 50-60 years in good health and CMV-seronegative.

This chain connects TRBV19 to TRBJ2-7; TRBD2 agrees at 12 bases. The CDR3 has 15 amino acids. The V segment lost 8 bases and the J segment 3 bases; nucleotides outside the gene matches: 8. Germline lookup yields CDR1 LNHDA and CDR2 SQIVND (reference sequence). CDR3 region: CASGKLAGGFYEQYF. CDR3 DNA sequence: TGTGCCAGTGGCAAACTAGCGGGGGGCTTCTACGAGCAGTACTTC.

The V call is TRBV6-4, the J call TRBJ2-3; a possible D gene is TRBD1 (5 bases). The CDR3 spans 13 residues. Germline V lookup: CDR1 MRHNA, CDR2 SNTAGT. Trimming took 0 bases from V and 9 from J, leaving 10 bases between them. The CDR3, as DNA: TGTGCCAGCAGTGACTCGACAGTGGGAACGCAGTATTTT. Its protein is CASSDSTVGTQYF.

The chain is built from TRBV19 and TRBJ1-1; 7 nucleotides align to TRBD1. This CDR3 contains 14 residues. V dropped 5 bases and J dropped 4; count of bases not matched to a gene: 7. CDR1 is LNHDA, CDR2 SQIVND, per germline (reference sequence). The CDR3 nucleotides are TGTGCCAGTAGTGGACAGGTCAGGGGCACTGAAGCTTTCTTT. Translated, it gives CASSGQVRGTEAFF. Based on the CDR3 plus reference TRBV19 and TRBJ1-1, the full variable domain is DGGITQSPKYLFRKEGQNVTLSCEQNLNHDAMYWYRQDPGQGLRLIYYSQIVNDFQKGDIAEGYSVSREKKESFPLTVTSAQKNPTAFYLCASSGQVRGTEAFFGQGTRLTVV.

The genes are TRBV5-6 and TRBJ2-1; maybe TRBD1 (7 bases). With 2 bases removed from V and 6 bases from J, the gap between germline ends came to 12 bases. The CDR3 totals 14 residues. Germline loops: CDR1 SGHDT, CDR2 YYEEEE. The CDR3 is CASSFRGRSNEQFF. The CDR3 DNA is TGTGCCAGCAGCTTCAGGGGGAGGTCCAATGAGCAGTTCTTC. Filled out from reference TRBV5-6 and TRBJ2-1, the complete variable domain reads DAGVTQSPTHLIKTRGQQVTLRCSPKSGHDTVSWYQQALGQGPQFIFQYYEEEERQRGNFPDRFSGHQFPNYSSELNVNALLLGDSALYLCASSFRGRSNEQFFGPGTRLTVL.

This clone was recorded once. Here the CDR3 reads CASSSRTFRGNSPLHF. The CDR3, as DNA: TGTGCCAGCAGCTCCCGGACCTTCAGGGGGAATTCACCCCTCCACTTT. This chain joins TRBV5-8 and TRBJ1-6; 7 nucleotides line up with TRBD1. CDR1 SGHTS and CDR2 YDEGEE come from the germline V gene. The CDR3 length is 16 residues. V lost 3 bases and J lost 7; bases outside the gene matches: 10.

V usage is TRBV7-2 and J usage is TRBJ1-5, with a weak D call TRBD1 (5 bases). Trimming left V 5 bases short and J 0 bases short, with 8 bases between. This CDR3 comprises 14 residues. CDR1 is SGHTA, CDR2 FQGNSA, per germline. CDR3 sequence reads: CASSLRDSNQPQHF. The CDR3 coding sequence is TGTGCCAGCAGCCTCAGGGATAGCAATCAGCCCCAGCATTTT.

The chain uses TRBV4-2 and TRBJ2-3, with 15 bases identical to TRBD2. The CDR3 sequence is 18 residues long. Trimming at V came to 0 bases and at J to 3 bases, leaving 4 bases not matched to a gene. Germline V gene lookup returns CDR1 LGHNA and CDR2 YNFKEQ. The CDR3 protein is CASSQEWTSGGATDTQYF. In nucleotides, the CDR3 is TGTGCCAGCAGCCAAGAATGGACTAGCGGGGGGGCTACAGATACGCAGTATTTT.

This clone was recorded a few times. This chain links TRBV2 with TRBJ1-6; D not resolved. CDR3 length: 15 residues. Germline V lookup: CDR1 SNHLY, CDR2 FYNNEI. Trimming took 4 bases from V and 0 from J, leaving 7 bases between them. The CDR3 DNA reads as TGTGCCAGCAGTGGCGAGAGCTCCTATAATTCACCCCTCCACTTT. This encodes CASSGESSYNSPLHF.

The V call is TRBV9, the J call TRBJ2-3; D possibly corresponds to TRBD1 (8 bases). Germline CDR1 SGDLS, CDR2 YYNGEE. V lost 4 bases to trimming and J lost 5 bases, with 14 bases between them. The CDR3 is 14 residues long. As DNA, the CDR3 is TGTGCCAGCAGCCTACAGGGGGGGGGAGATACGCAGTATTTT. Its protein product is CASSLQGGGDTQYF.

This clone showed up just a few times. The chain recombines TRBV28 with TRBJ1-1; 7 bases align to TRBD1. The CDR3 runs to 16 residues. Germline CDR1 and CDR2: MDHEN and SYDVKM. After removal of 5 bases from V and 1 base from J, the junction contained 10 bases not matched to a gene. The CDR3 spells CASSTYPGQPNTEAFF. The CDR3 region has the DNA TGTGCCAGCAGTACCTATCCGGGACAGCCGAACACTGAAGCTTTCTTT.

The chain couples TRBV7-8 to TRBJ1-3; D not certain. The CDR3 sequence is 14 residues long. Between the trimmed V and J ends, which lost 5 bases and 5 bases, there was a span of 13 bases. From germline, CDR1 is SGHVS and CDR2 FQNEAQ. DNA for the CDR3: TGTGCCAGCAGCCCGGACTGGGAGAGAAACACCATATATTTT. Its protein is CASSPDWERNTIYF.

V is TRBV6-1 and J is TRBJ2-1, with a possible D match to TRBD2 (6 bases). Germline values: CDR1 MNHNS, CDR2 SASEGT. There are 14 residues in the CDR3. Trimming stripped 5 bases from V and 14 bases from J, with 22 bases between. The CDR3 DNA is TGTGCCAGCAGTCTGAGGGGTAGGGAGGACTGGGAGTTCTTC. This gives the protein CASSLRGREDWEFF.

This clone was detected only a few times. This chain joins TRBV7-2 and TRBJ1-1; 7 bases are a match to TRBD1. CDR3 length: 13 amino acids. Per germline, CDR1 SGHTA and CDR2 FQGNSA. V lost 5 bases to trimming and J lost 5 bases; unmatched junction nucleotides: 5. CDR3 loop: CASSAQGRTEAFF. CDR3 DNA: TGTGCCAGCAGCGCACAGGGGAGGACTGAAGCTTTCTTT.